Described below is a single T cell receptor beta chain sequence and its context. The data derive from a study of T cell responses to AZD1222 COVID-19 vaccine. Germline loops: CDR1 PRHDT, CDR2 FYEKMQ (reference sequence). V was clipped by 2 bases and J by 8 bases; unmatched bases: 9. The CDR3 covers 16 residues. Generated by immunoSEQ multiplex PCR, the TCRdb table keeps only in-frame clones and is missing some. The sample shows around 87,000 clones, roughly nine tenths of them seen only once. This sample comprised peripheral blood, obtained 28 days after the second AZD1222 dose. This sequence joins TRBV13 and TRBJ1-6, with TRBD1 matching over 7 bases. This clonotype was sampled from an adult who received the AZD1222 COVID-19 vaccine. The CDR3 protein is CASSLYVGGGHSPLHF. CDR3 coding DNA: TGTGCCAGCAGCTTATATGTAGGGGGCGGGCATTCACCCCTCCACTTT.